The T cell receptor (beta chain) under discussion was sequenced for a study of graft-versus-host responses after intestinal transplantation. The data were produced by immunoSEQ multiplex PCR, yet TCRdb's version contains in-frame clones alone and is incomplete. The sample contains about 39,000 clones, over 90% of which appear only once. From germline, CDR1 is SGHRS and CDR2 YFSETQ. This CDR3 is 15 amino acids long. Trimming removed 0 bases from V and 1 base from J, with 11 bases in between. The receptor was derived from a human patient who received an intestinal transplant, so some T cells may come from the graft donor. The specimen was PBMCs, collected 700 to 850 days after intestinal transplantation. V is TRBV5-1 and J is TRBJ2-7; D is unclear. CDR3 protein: CASSLAWQTSYEQYF. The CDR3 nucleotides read TGCGCCAGCAGCTTGGCCTGGCAGACATCCTACGAGCAGTACTTC.